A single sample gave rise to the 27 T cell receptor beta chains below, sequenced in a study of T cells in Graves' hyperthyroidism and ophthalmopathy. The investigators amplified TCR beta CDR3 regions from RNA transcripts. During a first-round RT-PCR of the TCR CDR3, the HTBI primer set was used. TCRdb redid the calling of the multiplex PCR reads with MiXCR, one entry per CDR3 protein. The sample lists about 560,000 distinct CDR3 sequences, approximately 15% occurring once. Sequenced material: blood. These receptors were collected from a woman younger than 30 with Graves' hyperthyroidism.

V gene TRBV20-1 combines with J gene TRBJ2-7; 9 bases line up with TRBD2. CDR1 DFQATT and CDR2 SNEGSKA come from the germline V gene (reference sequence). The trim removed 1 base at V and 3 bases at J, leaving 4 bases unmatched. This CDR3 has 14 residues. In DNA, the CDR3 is TGCAGTGCTAGAGGGGGGACTAGCAGCTACGAGCAGTACTTC. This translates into CSARGGTSSYEQYF.

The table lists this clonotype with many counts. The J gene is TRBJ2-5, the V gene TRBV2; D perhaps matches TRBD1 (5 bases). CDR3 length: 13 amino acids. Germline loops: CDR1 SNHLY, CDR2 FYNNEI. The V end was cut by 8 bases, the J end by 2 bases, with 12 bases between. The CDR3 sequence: CASRDRSQETQYF. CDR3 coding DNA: TGTGCCAGCCGAGACAGAAGTCAAGAGACCCAGTACTTC. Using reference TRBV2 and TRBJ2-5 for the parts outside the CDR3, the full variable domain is EPEVTQTPSHQVTQMGQEVILRCVPISNHLYFYWYRQILGQKVEFLVSFYNNEISEKSEIFDDQFSVERPDGSNFTLKIRSTKLEDSAMYFCASRDRSQETQYFGPGTRLLVL.

CDR3 coding DNA: TGCAGCGTGGGGGGGGCGGGAGGGCCCTACGAGCAGTACTTC. Its translation: CSVGGAGGPYEQYF. This rearrangement joins TRBV29-1 to TRBJ2-7, with 9 bases aligning to TRBD2. V shed 6 bases, J shed 2 bases, and the junction held 8 bases outside the gene matches. Germline V lookup: CDR1 SQVTM, CDR2 ANQGSEA. This CDR3 contains 14 residues.

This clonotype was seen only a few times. CDR3 protein: CASSRTGTVYNEQFF. CDR3 coding DNA: TGTGCCAGCAGCCGAACCGGGACAGTTTACAATGAGCAGTTCTTC. The chain joins TRBV28 to TRBJ2-1, with 7 bases fitting TRBD1. Germline V gives CDR1 MDHEN, CDR2 SYDVKM. The CDR3 spans 15 residues. V lost 6 bases to trimming and J lost 4 bases; unmatched junction nucleotides: 9.

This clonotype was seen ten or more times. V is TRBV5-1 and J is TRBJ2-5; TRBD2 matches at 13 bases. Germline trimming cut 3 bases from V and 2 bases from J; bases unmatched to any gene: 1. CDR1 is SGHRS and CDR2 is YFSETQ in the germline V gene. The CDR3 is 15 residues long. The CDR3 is CASSSGLAGQETQYF. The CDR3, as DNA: TGCGCCAGCAGCTCGGGACTAGCGGGACAAGAGACCCAGTACTTC.

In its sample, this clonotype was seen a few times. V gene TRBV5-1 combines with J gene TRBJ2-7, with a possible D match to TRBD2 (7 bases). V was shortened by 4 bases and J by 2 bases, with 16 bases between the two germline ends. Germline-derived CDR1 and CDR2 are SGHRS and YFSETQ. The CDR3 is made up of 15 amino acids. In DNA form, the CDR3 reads TGCGCCAGCAGCCCGGAGGGGGGGCTGGCCTACGAGCAGTACTTC. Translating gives CASSPEGGLAYEQYF.

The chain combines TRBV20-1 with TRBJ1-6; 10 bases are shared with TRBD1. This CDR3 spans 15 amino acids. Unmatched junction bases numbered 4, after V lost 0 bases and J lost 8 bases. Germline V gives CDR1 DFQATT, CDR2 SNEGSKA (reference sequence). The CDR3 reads CSARETGTGDSPLHF. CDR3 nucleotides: TGCAGTGCTAGAGAAACCGGGACAGGGGATTCACCCCTCCACTTT.

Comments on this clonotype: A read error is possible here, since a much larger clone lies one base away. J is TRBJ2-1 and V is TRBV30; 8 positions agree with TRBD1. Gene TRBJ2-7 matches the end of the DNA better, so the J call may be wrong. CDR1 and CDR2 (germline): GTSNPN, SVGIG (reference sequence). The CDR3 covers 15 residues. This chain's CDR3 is CAWSVPGGLYNEQYF. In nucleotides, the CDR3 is TGTGCCTGGAGTGTACCAGGGGGCCTCTACAATGAGCAGTACTTC.

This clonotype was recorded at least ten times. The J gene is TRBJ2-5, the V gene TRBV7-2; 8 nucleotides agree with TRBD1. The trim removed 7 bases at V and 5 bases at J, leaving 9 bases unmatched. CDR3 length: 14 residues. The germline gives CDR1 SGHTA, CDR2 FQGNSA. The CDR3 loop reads CASTHPGGRETQYF. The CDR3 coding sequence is TGTGCCAGCACCCACCCAGGGGGCCGGGAGACCCAGTACTTC.

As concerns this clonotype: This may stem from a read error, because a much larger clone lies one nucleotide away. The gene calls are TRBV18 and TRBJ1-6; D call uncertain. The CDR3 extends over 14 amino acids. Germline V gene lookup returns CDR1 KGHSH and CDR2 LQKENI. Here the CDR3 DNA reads TGTGCCAGCTCACCACCCGAGTTGAATTCACCCCCCCACTTT. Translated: CASSPPELNSPPHF.

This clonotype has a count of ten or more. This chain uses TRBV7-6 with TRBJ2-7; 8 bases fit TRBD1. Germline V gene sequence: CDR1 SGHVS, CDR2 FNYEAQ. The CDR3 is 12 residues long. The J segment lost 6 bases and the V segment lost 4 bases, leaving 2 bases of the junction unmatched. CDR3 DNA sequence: TGTGCCAGCAGCTCCGACAGGGGCGAGCAGTACTTC. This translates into CASSSDRGEQYF.

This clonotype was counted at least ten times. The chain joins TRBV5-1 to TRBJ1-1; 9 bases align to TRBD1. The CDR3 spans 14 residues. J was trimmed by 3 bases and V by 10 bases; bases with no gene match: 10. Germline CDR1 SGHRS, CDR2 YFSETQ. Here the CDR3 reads CAGSQGAGDTEAFF. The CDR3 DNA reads TGCGCCGGATCACAGGGGGCTGGGGACACTGAAGCTTTCTTT. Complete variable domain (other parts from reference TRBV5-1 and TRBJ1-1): KAGVTQTPRYLIKTRGQQVTLSCSPISGHRSVSWYQQTPGQGLQFLFEYFSETQRNKGNFPGRFSGRQFSNSRSEMNVSTLELGDSALYLCAGSQGAGDTEAFFGQGTRLTVV.

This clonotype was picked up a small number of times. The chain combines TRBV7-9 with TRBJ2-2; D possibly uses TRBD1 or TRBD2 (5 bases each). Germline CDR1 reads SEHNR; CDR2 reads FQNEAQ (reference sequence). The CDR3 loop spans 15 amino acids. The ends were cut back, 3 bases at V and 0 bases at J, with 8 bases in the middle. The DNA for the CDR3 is TGTGCCAGCAGCTTTGAGGGGCCGAACACCGGGGAGCTGTTTTTT. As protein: CASSFEGPNTGELFF.

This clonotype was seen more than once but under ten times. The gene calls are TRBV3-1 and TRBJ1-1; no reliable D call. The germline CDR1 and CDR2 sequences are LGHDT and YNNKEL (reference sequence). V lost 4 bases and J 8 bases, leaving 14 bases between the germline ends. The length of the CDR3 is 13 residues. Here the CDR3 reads CASSPPRRREAFF. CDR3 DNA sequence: TGTGCCAGCAGCCCCCCCCGCCGCAGGGAAGCTTTCTTT.

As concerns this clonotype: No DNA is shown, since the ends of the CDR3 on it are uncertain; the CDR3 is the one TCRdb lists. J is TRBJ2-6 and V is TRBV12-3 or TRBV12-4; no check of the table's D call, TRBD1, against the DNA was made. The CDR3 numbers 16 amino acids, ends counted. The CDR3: CASSLLWGSGANVLTF.

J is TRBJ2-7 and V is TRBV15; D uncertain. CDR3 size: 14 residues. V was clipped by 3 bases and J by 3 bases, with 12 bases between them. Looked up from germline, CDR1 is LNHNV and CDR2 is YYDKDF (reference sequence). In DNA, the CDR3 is TGTGCCACCAGCAGGAGTCTCGGCCACTACGAGCAGTACTTC. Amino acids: CATSRSLGHYEQYF.

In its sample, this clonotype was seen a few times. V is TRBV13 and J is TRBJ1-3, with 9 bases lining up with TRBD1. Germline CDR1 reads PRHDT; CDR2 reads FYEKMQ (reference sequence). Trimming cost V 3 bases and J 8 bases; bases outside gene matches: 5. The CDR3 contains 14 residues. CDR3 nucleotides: TGTGCCAGCAGCTTTGGGACAGGGCGAGACACCATATATTTT. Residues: CASSFGTGRDTIYF.

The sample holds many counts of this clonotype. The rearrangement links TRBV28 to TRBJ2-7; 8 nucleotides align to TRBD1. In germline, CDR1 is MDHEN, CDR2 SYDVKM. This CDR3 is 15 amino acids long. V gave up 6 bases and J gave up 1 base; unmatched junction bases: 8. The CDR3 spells CASRPGQGISYEQYF. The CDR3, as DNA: TGTGCCAGCAGGCCTGGACAGGGTATTTCCTACGAGCAGTACTTC.

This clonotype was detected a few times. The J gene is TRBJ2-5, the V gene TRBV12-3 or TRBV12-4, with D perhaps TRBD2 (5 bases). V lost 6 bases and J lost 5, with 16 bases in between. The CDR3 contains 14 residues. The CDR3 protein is CASSPGLPGETQYF. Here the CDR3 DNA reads TGTGCCAGCAGCCCAGGACTGCCGGGGGAGACCCAGTACTTC.

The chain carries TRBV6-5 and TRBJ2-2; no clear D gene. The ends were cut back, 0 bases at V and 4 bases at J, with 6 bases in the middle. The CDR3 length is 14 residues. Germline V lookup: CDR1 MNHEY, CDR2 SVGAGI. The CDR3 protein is CASSYSMATGELFF. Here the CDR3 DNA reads TGTGCCAGCAGTTACTCGATGGCCACCGGGGAGCTGTTTTTT.

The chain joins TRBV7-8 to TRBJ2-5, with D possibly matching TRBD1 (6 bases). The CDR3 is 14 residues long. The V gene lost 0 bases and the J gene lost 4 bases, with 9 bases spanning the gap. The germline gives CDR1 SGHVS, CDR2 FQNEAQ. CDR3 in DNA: TGTGCCAGCAGCTTAGCGCTAGGGGGAGAGACCCAGTACTTC. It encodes CASSLALGGETQYF. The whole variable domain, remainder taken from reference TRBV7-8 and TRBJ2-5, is GAGVSQSPRYKVAKRGQDVALRCDPISGHVSLFWYQQALGQGPEFLTYFQNEAQLDKSGLPSDRFFAERPEGSVSTLKIQRTQQEDSAVYLCASSLALGGETQYFGPGTRLLVL.

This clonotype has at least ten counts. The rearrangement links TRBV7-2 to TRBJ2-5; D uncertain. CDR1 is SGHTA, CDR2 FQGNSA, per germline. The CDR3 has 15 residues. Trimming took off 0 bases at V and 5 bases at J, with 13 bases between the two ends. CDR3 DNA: TGTGCCAGCAGCTTAGCGCTTGAGTTACGGGAGACCCAGTACTTC. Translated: CASSLALELRETQYF.

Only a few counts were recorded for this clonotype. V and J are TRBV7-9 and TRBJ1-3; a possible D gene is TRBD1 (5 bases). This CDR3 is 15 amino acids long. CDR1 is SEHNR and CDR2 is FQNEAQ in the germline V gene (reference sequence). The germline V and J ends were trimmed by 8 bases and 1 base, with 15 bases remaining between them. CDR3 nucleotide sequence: TGTGCCAGCGGTGACCCGCAGGGTTCTGGAAACACCATATATTTT. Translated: CASGDPQGSGNTIYF.

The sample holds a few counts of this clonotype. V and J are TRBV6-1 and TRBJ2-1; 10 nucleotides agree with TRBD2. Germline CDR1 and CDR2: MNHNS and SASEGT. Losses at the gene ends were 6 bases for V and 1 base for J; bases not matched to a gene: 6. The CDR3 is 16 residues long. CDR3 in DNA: TGTGCCAGCAGGGCTAGCGGGAGTTCTTCCTACAATGAGCAGTTCTTC. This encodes CASRASGSSSYNEQFF.

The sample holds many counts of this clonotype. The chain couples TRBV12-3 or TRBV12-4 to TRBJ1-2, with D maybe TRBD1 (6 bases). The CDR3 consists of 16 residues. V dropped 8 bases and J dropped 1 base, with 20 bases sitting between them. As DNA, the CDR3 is TGTGCCAGCGGACCCTTAGGCAGGGGAAGTAACTATGGCTACACCTTC. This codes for CASGPLGRGSNYGYTF.

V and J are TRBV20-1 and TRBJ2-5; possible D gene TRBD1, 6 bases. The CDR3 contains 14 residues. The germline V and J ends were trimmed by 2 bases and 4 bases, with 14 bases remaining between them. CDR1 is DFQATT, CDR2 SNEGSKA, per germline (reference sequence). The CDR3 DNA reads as TGCAGTGCTAGATCACTCAGGGGCGGAGAGACCCAGTACTTC. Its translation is CSARSLRGGETQYF.

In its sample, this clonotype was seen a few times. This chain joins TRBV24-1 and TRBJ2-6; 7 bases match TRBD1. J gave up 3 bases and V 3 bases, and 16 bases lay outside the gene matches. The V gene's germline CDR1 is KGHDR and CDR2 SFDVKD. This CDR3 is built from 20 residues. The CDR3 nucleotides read TGTGCCACCAGTGATCCCATGACAGGGCCTACCGCCAATGGGGCCAACGTCCTGACTTTC. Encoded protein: CATSDPMTGPTANGANVLTF.